What follows is one T cell receptor (beta chain) and its context. This entry belongs to a study of blood T cell repertoires in COVID-19. V was cut by 2 bases and J by 1 base, with 7 bases left in between. The CDR3 totals 14 residues. Germline V gives CDR1 PRHDT, CDR2 FYEKMQ (reference sequence). Generated by immunoSEQ multiplex PCR, the TCRdb table keeps only in-frame clones and is missing some. The table has about 50,000 clones, 90% to 95% seen once. The specimen sequenced was peripheral blood. This receptor was taken from a man aged 45-65 years with active COVID-19. The J gene is TRBJ2-3, the V gene TRBV13; D gene uncertain. In nucleotides, the CDR3 is TGTGCCAGCAGCTTACTAAGCGGCACAGATACGCAGTATTTT. This gives the protein CASSLLSGTDTQYF.